This T cell receptor (beta chain) originates from a study of blood T cells in healthy people across ages (dated by TCRdb to between 2014 and 2017). Background for the entire study: In model experiments, template switching captured about one uniquely barcoded TCR beta cDNA molecule for every two T cells. Using deep sequencing normalized with unique cDNA molecular identifiers, the study measured how TCR beta repertoire diversity changes with age. The donors were split into four age groups: young (average around 16 years), middle-aged (39), aged (around 67) and long-lived (roughly 86). To avoid experimental bias, donors of different ages were distributed randomly across sequencing lanes. Using the same blood draw, the study looked at two additional independent replicas of 1 million unique cDNA reads for two donors, one aged 18 to 30 and the other aged 80 or older. Overall results and qualifications from the work: Observed TCR beta diversity correlated strongly with the percentage of naive T cells measured by flow cytometry. As age increased, observed TCR beta diversity per million T cells dropped in a roughly linear way, and a significant reduction was already evident by age 40. Estimates of total diversity from one million sequenced T cells were regarded as lower bounds and underestimates. Donor CMV infection status was unknown, potentially confounding age-related changes in expanded clonotypes. Bulk unsorted PBMC profiling prevented conclusive comparison of naive and antigen-experienced compartments. Compared with the aged group, the long-lived group had more naive CD4+ T cells, fewer expanded clones and increased TCR diversity, a pattern suggesting age selection.

Donors were 39 systemically healthy Caucasian individuals from Russia aged roughly 6 to 90 years. Each donor gave about 9.7 milliliters of peripheral blood, drawn into EDTA-treated Vacutainer tubes. Ficoll-Paque density-gradient centrifugation was used to isolate PBMCs, with at least 6 million per sample. Total RNA, at least 5 micrograms per sample, was extracted from PBMCs with Trizol reagent. The percentages of naive CD45RAhigh/CD27high T cells were determined by flow cytometry on a PBMC aliquot from every donor. The method was 5' RACE. TCRdb shows the sequencer as Illumina HiSeq 2500. A second PCR of about 6 to 12 cycles was run with a J-beta primer mix and a sample-barcoded 5' primer. Each TCR beta cDNA molecule received a unique molecular identifier from a template-switch 5' adaptor carrying 12 random nucleotides. At least 2.5 million CDR3-containing paired-end reads were obtained from each sample. The Mint cDNA synthesis kit, primed by a TRBC-specific oligonucleotide, was used to synthesize first-strand cDNA from all RNA. Following uracil-DNA glycosylase treatment, all cDNA underwent a first 18-cycle PCR with the universal primers M1SS and BC2_uni_R. The study's processing was this. Each sample was normalized by randomly selecting 1 million high-quality reads, each carrying a distinct molecular identifier. Instead of being binned into consensus sequences, reads with shared molecular identifiers were discarded. MiTCR, set to a Q25 quality threshold and the strictest error-elimination algorithm, was used for CDR3 identification, clonotype clustering and error correction. A nonparametric unseen species model with Euler transformation was used to estimate a lower bound on total TCR beta diversity. Using fastp trimming at Q25 and MiXCR clonotype assembly, TCRdb reanalyzed the public sequencing data and kept in-frame beta chains. Rows matching on CDR3 protein sequence are summarized as one entry with the most common DNA and genes. It is TCRdb's table, rather than the study itself, that gives the V and J calls and clone size. For this sample the table gives around 1.7 million distinct CDR3 sequences, of which 28% were detected only once. The ten top clones hold 7.7% of the sample.

The CDR3 starts with the cysteine, ends with the phenylalanine, and has 13 residues. Only CDR3 DNA is held: 39 bases, read in frame from base 1. Between the V and J ends, shortened by 7 bases and 5 bases respectively, the junction contains 15 bases. Looking up the germline V gene yields CDR1 ENHRY and CDR2 SYGVKD. Many counts were recorded for this clonotype. Which antigen it targets is not known. No much larger clone is present one base from it, and per-base qualities are unavailable. The receptor's source is a woman aged 25 to 45 in good health. The sequence is built from TRBV10-3 and TRBJ2-7; the D gene is perhaps TRBD1, on 6 matching bases. The source material was blood. CDR3 region: CAINVERQDEQYF. In nucleotide form, the sequence is TGTGCCATCAACGTCGAGCGACAGGACGAGCAGTACTTC.